Shown below are 20 T cell receptor beta chains from a single sample sequenced in a study of T cell responses to AZD1222 COVID-19 vaccine. Profiled with immunoSEQ multiplex PCR; TCRdb holds only in-frame clones, not every one. Of about 54,000 clones in the sample, 84% were seen once. This sample comprised peripheral blood, obtained on day 0 of AZD1222 vaccination. These receptors were collected from an adult in good health.

In this sample, this clone turned up once. This chain connects TRBV7-8 to TRBJ1-4; 10 bases map to TRBD1. Per the germline V gene, CDR1 is SGHVS and CDR2 is FQNEAQ. V was pared by 3 bases and J by 5 bases, with 6 bases of the junction left unmatched. This CDR3 is built from 16 residues. The CDR3 sequence is CASSFQSGQGNEKLFF. CDR3 nucleotide sequence: TGTGCCAGCAGCTTCCAGTCGGGACAGGGGAATGAAAAACTGTTTTTT.

V is TRBV12-3 or TRBV12-4 and J is TRBJ2-7; no definite D call. V was pared by 3 bases and J by 3 bases, with 9 bases between. The CDR3 runs to 13 residues. CDR3 amino acids: CASSFGQNYEQYF. In DNA form, the CDR3 reads TGTGCCAGCAGTTTCGGGCAGAACTACGAGCAGTACTTC.

V usage is TRBV11-2 and J usage is TRBJ1-2; TRBD1 aligns across 8 bases. Germline V lookup: CDR1 SGHAT, CDR2 FQNNGV. The V segment lost 6 bases and the J segment 3 bases; nucleotides outside the gene matches: 6. The CDR3 has 14 residues. DNA of the CDR3: TGTGCCAGCAGGATGACAGGGGAGGACTATGGCTACACCTTC. Residues: CASRMTGEDYGYTF.

The chain combines TRBV7-6 with TRBJ1-3; 10 bases agree with TRBD1. The CDR3 covers 16 residues. Germline assignment: CDR1 SGHVS and CDR2 FNYEAQ. V lost 4 bases to trimming and J lost 11 bases; unmatched junction nucleotides: 14. The CDR3 nucleotides are TGTGCCAGCAGCTCGACGGGGCCGGGACAGGGGATACCCATATATTTT. Translated: CASSSTGPGQGIPIYF.

The chain couples TRBV7-9 to TRBJ2-7, with D possibly being TRBD2 (5 bases). The CDR3 extends over 18 amino acids. The V gene lost 5 bases and the J gene lost 7 bases, with 30 bases spanning the gap. Germline CDR1 SEHNR, CDR2 FQNEAQ (reference sequence). CDR3 nucleotides: TGTGCCAGCAGCCACTCCCTTAGGACCTCGCGCGGGCCTTTAGAGCAGTACTTC. Its protein product is CASSHSLRTSRGPLEQYF.

This sequence joins TRBV6-5 and TRBJ1-2; the D gene is possibly TRBD1 (5 bases). The CDR3 sequence is 14 residues long. In germline, CDR1 is MNHEY, CDR2 SVGAGI. V shed 4 bases and J shed 0 bases, with 9 bases lying between them. CDR3 sequence: CASSSLGPNYGYTF. The CDR3 coding sequence is TGTGCCAGCAGTTCCCTGGGGCCTAACTATGGCTACACCTTC.

This chain connects TRBV28 to TRBJ1-1, with 9 bases identical to TRBD1. The ends lost 7 bases at V and 4 bases at J; junction bases unmatched: 10. Germline V CDR1 and CDR2: MDHEN, SYDVKM. This CDR3 contains 15 residues. The CDR3 protein is CASKIQGARFTEAFF. CDR3 coding DNA: TGTGCCAGCAAAATACAGGGGGCGCGCTTCACTGAAGCTTTCTTT.

The CDR3 DNA reads as TGTGCCAGCAGCCAAGTTGGGTCTAAGGATTCACCCCTCCACTTT. Translating gives CASSQVGSKDSPLHF. The chain uses TRBV4-2 and TRBJ1-6; D unresolved. Looked up from germline, CDR1 is LGHNA and CDR2 is YNFKEQ. This CDR3 contains 15 residues. Trimming cost V 1 base and J 8 bases, with 12 bases left between them.

The genes are TRBV6-2 or TRBV6-3 and TRBJ1-3; D gene unclear. Trimming pared 5 bases from V and 0 bases from J, leaving 14 bases between. The CDR3 runs 16 residues. CDR1 is MNHEY and CDR2 is SVGEGT in the germline V gene. CDR3 protein: CASSTPYGNSGNTIYF. The DNA for the CDR3 is TGTGCCAGCAGTACCCCGTATGGCAACTCTGGAAACACCATATATTTT.

The chain has TRBV24-1 and TRBJ1-2; unclear D gene. Trimming pared 3 bases from V and 3 bases from J, leaving 4 bases between. The CDR3 has 12 residues. CDR1 is KGHDR, CDR2 SFDVKD, per germline. The CDR3 region is CATSDEDYGYTF. CDR3 sequence (DNA): TGTGCCACCAGTGATGAGGACTATGGCTACACCTTC.

The chain employs TRBV11-2 and TRBJ2-5, with a possible D match to TRBD1 (6 bases). CDR1 and CDR2 from the germline V gene are SGHAT and FQNNGV. Trimming removed 5 bases at V and 4 bases at J, with 17 bases between. CDR3 length equals 15 residues. CDR3 DNA sequence: TGTGCCAGCAGCCCCCGGACAGAGCTAGGAGAGACCCAGTACTTC. This translates into CASSPRTELGETQYF.

This chain uses TRBV5-1 with TRBJ2-3; D unresolved. Trimming pared 1 base from V and 7 bases from J, leaving 13 bases between. CDR1 is SGHRS, CDR2 YFSETQ, per germline. The length of the CDR3 is 14 residues. This CDR3 is CASSLSVSSNTQYF. CDR3 DNA sequence: TGCGCCAGCAGCTTGAGTGTCTCTTCGAATACGCAGTATTTT. The variable domain in full, completed from reference TRBV5-1 and TRBJ2-3, reads KAGVTQTPRYLIKTRGQQVTLSCSPISGHRSVSWYQQTPGQGLQFLFEYFSETQRNKGNFPGRFSGRQFSNSRSEMNVSTLELGDSALYLCASSLSVSSNTQYFGPGTRLTVL.

The chain combines TRBV19 with TRBJ2-3, with D perhaps matching TRBD1 (5 bases). The CDR3 contains 12 residues. CDR1 is LNHDA, CDR2 SQIVND, per germline (reference sequence). V shed 11 bases and J shed 10 bases, with 19 bases lying between them. This chain's CDR3 is CASRTIRSAQYF. The CDR3 DNA follows: TGTGCCTCGAGGACAATCCGATCTGCGCAGTATTTT.

The chain is built from TRBV2 and TRBJ1-5; D is uncertain. With 4 bases removed from V and 7 bases from J, the gap between germline ends came to 11 bases. The V gene's germline CDR1 is SNHLY and CDR2 FYNNEI. This CDR3 is 13 amino acids long. This CDR3 reads CASSVGLWQPQHF. The CDR3, as DNA: TGTGCCAGCAGTGTGGGTCTCTGGCAGCCCCAGCATTTT.

This chain links TRBV2 with TRBJ2-4; D unclear. Germline V lookup: CDR1 SNHLY, CDR2 FYNNEI. The CDR3 runs to 15 residues. V was cut by 5 bases and J by 2 bases, with 13 bases left in between. The CDR3 nucleotides are TGTGCCAGCAGTTCGTCAGGAGATCCCAAAAACATTCAGTACTTC. Translation: CASSSSGDPKNIQYF.

The V and J genes are TRBV5-1 and TRBJ1-2, with D possibly TRBD1 on 6 matching bases. From germline, CDR1 is SGHRS and CDR2 YFSETQ. Trimming left V 0 bases short and J 8 bases short, with 14 bases between. The CDR3 runs 14 residues. CDR3 region: CASSLGPQGGGYTF. In nucleotides, the CDR3 is TGCGCCAGCAGCTTGGGGCCACAGGGAGGAGGCTACACCTTC. The entire variable domain, with the rest obtained from reference TRBV5-1 and TRBJ1-2, is as follows: KAGVTQTPRYLIKTRGQQVTLSCSPISGHRSVSWYQQTPGQGLQFLFEYFSETQRNKGNFPGRFSGRQFSNSRSEMNVSTLELGDSALYLCASSLGPQGGGYTFGSGTRLTVV.

The chain employs TRBV5-4 and TRBJ2-3; D not certain. V was pared by 0 bases and J by 5 bases, with 10 bases between. Per germline, CDR1 SGHNT and CDR2 YYREEE (reference sequence). This CDR3 spans 14 amino acids. The CDR3 loop reads CASSLEPTVDTQYF. The CDR3 DNA reads as TGTGCCAGCAGCTTGGAGCCCACTGTAGATACGCAGTATTTT.

The V gene is TRBV7-2, the J gene TRBJ2-1, with D possibly TRBD1 on 6 matching bases. In germline, CDR1 is SGHTA, CDR2 FQGNSA. The CDR3 extends over 15 amino acids. V lost 2 bases, J lost 5 bases, and 13 bases lay in between. The CDR3 protein is CASSLLRGENNEQFF. For the CDR3, the DNA is TGTGCCAGCAGCTTACTCAGGGGAGAGAACAATGAGCAGTTCTTC.

DNA for the CDR3: TGTGCCACCAGTGATATTCCAGATACGCAGTATTTT. This encodes CATSDIPDTQYF. The J gene is TRBJ2-3, the V gene TRBV24-1; no clear D. The CDR3 extends over 12 amino acids. V lost 3 bases, J lost 4 bases, and 4 bases lay in between. The germline gives CDR1 KGHDR, CDR2 SFDVKD.

The V gene is TRBV7-6, the J gene TRBJ1-4; D remains ambiguous. V lost 1 base and J 2 bases, leaving 5 bases between the germline ends. Germline V gene lookup returns CDR1 SGHVS and CDR2 FNYEAQ. The CDR3 runs 14 residues. CDR3: CASSLGSTNEKLFF. Here the CDR3 DNA reads TGTGCCAGCAGCTTAGGCTCCACTAATGAAAAACTGTTTTTT.